These 26 T cell receptor beta chains came from one sample sequenced in a study of shared clonotypes between healthy human individuals. The naive CD8 fraction comprised CD45RO-negative cells positively selected for CCR7 and excluded terminally differentiated effector memory CD45RA+ cells. Method: immunoSEQ multiplex PCR; TCRdb's copy keeps in-frame clones and lacks some. In the table there are around 1,900,000 clones, 85% to 95% of which are singletons. The material sequenced was naive CD8+ T cells from PBMCs. The receptors stem from a man younger than 35 in good health. Some clones in this sample may be carry-over from other donors' samples.

The genes are TRBV7-8 and TRBJ2-2, with 8 bases identical to TRBD1. After removal of 5 bases from V and 5 bases from J, the junction contained 13 bases not matched to a gene. Germline CDR1 SGHVS, CDR2 FQNEAQ. This CDR3 has 17 residues. The CDR3 sequence is CASSRTRTGFYTGELFF. CDR3 nucleotide sequence: TGTGCCAGCAGCCGAACGCGGACAGGGTTTTATACCGGGGAGCTGTTTTTT.

The chain combines TRBV7-9 with TRBJ2-7, with 8 bases aligning to TRBD2. The J segment lost 6 bases and the V segment lost 4 bases, leaving 14 bases of the junction unmatched. Germline-derived CDR1 and CDR2 are SEHNR and FQNEAQ (reference sequence). The CDR3 is made up of 16 amino acids. The CDR3 DNA reads TGTGCCAGCAGCTACCACCCCGGGACTAGACTGGTCGAGCAGTACTTC. Translation gives CASSYHPGTRLVEQYF.

The CDR3 region has the DNA TGTGCCAGCAGTGTAATTTCCCGGAGCAATCAGCCCCAGCATTTT. Its protein product is CASSVISRSNQPQHF. The chain employs TRBV6-1 and TRBJ1-5; D is unresolved. Germline V gene data show CDR1 as MNHNS and CDR2 as SASEGT. V was cut by 4 bases and J by 1 base, with 11 bases left in between. The CDR3 is 15 residues long.

The chain is built from TRBV21-1 and TRBJ1-3. TRBV21-1 is a pseudogene. The CDR3 extends over 17 amino acids. CDR3 amino acids: CASSPRSGRLSGNTIYF. The DNA of the CDR3 is TGTGCCAGCAGCCCCCGATCGGGCCGTCTCTCTGGAAACACCATATATTTT.

The V gene is TRBV6-1, the J gene TRBJ2-7, with D possibly matching TRBD1 (5 bases). Germline V gene lookup returns CDR1 MNHNS and CDR2 SASEGT. The CDR3 spans 15 residues. V lost 5 bases and J lost 2, with 16 bases in between. The CDR3 DNA follows: TGTGCCAGCAGTACGGACAATCCAGGCCCCTACGAGCAGTACTTC. It is translated as CASSTDNPGPYEQYF.

The rearrangement joins TRBV7-6 to TRBJ2-7; D not certain. CDR1 is SGHVS and CDR2 is FNYEAQ in the germline V gene. This CDR3 has 15 amino acids. V was pared by 5 bases and J by 3 bases, with 17 bases between. The CDR3 bases are TGTGCCAGCAGCCCTTCGCGCGACTGGGGCTACGAGCAGTACTTC. Protein product: CASSPSRDWGYEQYF.

This clone showed up just once. V gene TRBV4-3 combines with J gene TRBJ2-1; 10 bases match TRBD2. CDR1 is LGHNA and CDR2 is YSLEER in the germline V gene. This CDR3 spans 21 amino acids. Trimming took 0 bases from V and 0 from J; bases not matched to a gene: 14. CDR3 in DNA: TGCGCCAGCAGCCAAGATTGGGTAGCGGGAGGTTACACTAGCTCCTACAATGAGCAGTTCTTC. This gives the protein CASSQDWVAGGYTSSYNEQFF.

The chain has TRBV9 and TRBJ2-7, with D possibly being TRBD1 or TRBD2 (5 bases each). Trimming left V 3 bases short and J 4 bases short, with 23 bases between. This CDR3 contains 17 residues. Germline CDR1 and CDR2: SGDLS and YYNGEE. CDR3: CASSATGRPLGAYEQYF. The CDR3, as DNA: TGTGCCAGCAGCGCTACAGGACGGCCTTTGGGAGCTTACGAGCAGTACTTC. Supplemented by reference TRBV9 and TRBJ2-7, the full variable domain reads DSGVTQTPKHLITATGQRVTLRCSPRSGDLSVYWYQQSLDQGLQFLIQYYNGEERAKGNILERFSAQQFPDLHSELNLSSLELGDSALYFCASSATGRPLGAYEQYFGPGTRLTVT.

The gene calls are TRBV29-1 and TRBJ2-5; the D gene is possibly TRBD1 (7 bases). The CDR3 has 14 amino acids. The germline CDR1 and CDR2 sequences are SQVTM and ANQGSEA. With 5 bases removed from V and 4 bases from J, the gap between germline ends came to 17 bases. This CDR3 is CSVMGGAGGETQYF. The CDR3 coding sequence is TGCAGCGTTATGGGGGGCGCAGGGGGAGAGACCCAGTACTTC.

The chain combines TRBV27 with TRBJ2-7; D is perhaps TRBD2 (7 bases). The CDR3 is 16 residues long. Germline CDR1 MNHEY, CDR2 SMNVEV (reference sequence). V was clipped by 2 bases and J by 5 bases, with 19 bases between them. CDR3 bases: TGTGCCAGCAGTTTAGGAGGGGGGGTAGCAGCCCACGAGCAGTACTTC. It is translated as CASSLGGGVAAHEQYF.

The rearrangement uses TRBV4-1 and TRBJ2-1, with 8 bases lining up with TRBD1. Germline CDR1 is MGHRA and CDR2 is YSYEKL. The CDR3 covers 15 residues. V gave up 1 base and J gave up 8 bases; unmatched junction bases: 7. The DNA for the CDR3 is TGCGCCAGCAGCCAAGGAGACAGGGGTTCCCATGAGCAGTTCTTC. It specifies CASSQGDRGSHEQFF.

Only a few counts were recorded for this clone. The V call is TRBV27, the J call TRBJ1-5; the D gene is possibly TRBD1 (6 bases). V was shortened by 4 bases and J by 9 bases, with 16 bases between the two germline ends. CDR3 length equals 14 residues. From germline, CDR1 is MNHEY and CDR2 SMNVEV (reference sequence). CDR3 residues: CASSSQGSLGPQHF. CDR3 DNA: TGTGCCAGCAGTTCCCAGGGGTCCCTCGGGCCCCAGCATTTT.

In its sample, this clone was seen once. The chain uses TRBV9 and TRBJ2-2, with D possibly TRBD2 on 6 matching bases. The V gene's germline CDR1 is SGDLS and CDR2 YYNGEE. The CDR3 runs to 14 residues. The V end was cut by 4 bases, the J end by 6 bases, with 13 bases between. The chain's CDR3 is CASSPGDAAGELFF. In nucleotides, the CDR3 is TGTGCCAGCAGCCCGGGGGACGCCGCCGGGGAGCTGTTTTTT.

The chain is built from TRBV13 and TRBJ2-1; D not resolved. The CDR3 has 15 amino acids. Germline CDR1 is PRHDT and CDR2 is FYEKMQ (reference sequence). With 2 bases removed from V and 5 bases from J, the gap between germline ends came to 13 bases. The CDR3 region has the DNA TGTGCCAGCAGCTTAAGTCAGCACTGGGACAATGAGCAGTTCTTC. It codes for CASSLSQHWDNEQFF. The whole variable domain, filled in from reference TRBV13 and TRBJ2-1, reads AAGVIQSPRHLIKEKRETATLKCYPIPRHDTVYWYQQGPGQDPQFLISFYEKMQSDKGSIPDRFSAQQFSDYHSELNMSSLELGDSALYFCASSLSQHWDNEQFFGPGTRLTVL.

The genes are TRBV7-6 and TRBJ1-5; 7 bases map to TRBD1. Germline V gives CDR1 SGHVS, CDR2 FNYEAQ. The CDR3 sequence is 18 residues long. The trim removed 0 bases at V and 4 bases at J, leaving 12 bases unmatched. The DNA for the CDR3 is TGTGCCAGCAGCTTAGCGAGGGGGCAGGGGGATTTTAATCAGCCCCAGCATTTT. This translates into CASSLARGQGDFNQPQHF.

V gene TRBV29-1 combines with J gene TRBJ2-2; a weak D match, TRBD2 (6 bases). The CDR3 contains 13 residues. Germline V gene lookup returns CDR1 SQVTM and CDR2 ANQGSEA. The CDR3 DNA reads as TGCATCCCCTTCCCGGGAGACACCGGGGAGCTGTTTTTT. It is translated as CIPFPGDTGELFF.

This clone was counted between two and nine times. J is TRBJ1-1 and V is TRBV4-2; D perhaps matches TRBD1 (5 bases). V was shortened by 6 bases and J by 1 base, with 15 bases between the two germline ends. This CDR3 region has 15 residues. Germline V gene data show CDR1 as LGHNA and CDR2 as YNFKEQ. The chain's CDR3 is CASRPLGRKNTEAFF. CDR3 nucleotides: TGTGCCAGCAGACCCCTGGGACGGAAGAACACTGAAGCTTTCTTT.

The chain is built from TRBV7-9 and TRBJ2-5, with D unresolved. Gene TRBJ2-7 matches the end of the DNA better, so the J call may be wrong. The CDR3 length is 12 residues. The germline CDR1 and CDR2 sequences are SEHNR and FQNEAQ (reference sequence). The DNA for the CDR3 is TGTGCCAGCAGCCCTACTCCGGGCGAGCAGTACTTC. The encoded protein is CASSPTPGEQYF.

This clone has a handful of counts. V gene TRBV2 combines with J gene TRBJ2-7; 8 bases fit TRBD1. This CDR3 region has 13 residues. From germline, CDR1 is SNHLY and CDR2 FYNNEI. V shed 8 bases, J shed 5 bases, and the junction held 8 bases outside the gene matches. CDR3 protein: CASFLAGGDEQYF. CDR3 nucleotide sequence: TGTGCCAGCTTTCTCGCAGGGGGCGACGAGCAGTACTTC.

V usage is TRBV5-4 and J usage is TRBJ2-1; D unresolved. Germline V gives CDR1 SGHNT, CDR2 YYREEE (reference sequence). V was shortened by 4 bases and J by 3 bases, with 11 bases between the two germline ends. There are 14 residues in the CDR3. CDR3 residues: CASSPLSGYNEQFF. CDR3 sequence (DNA): TGTGCCAGCAGCCCCCTTTCGGGCTACAATGAGCAGTTCTTC.

The chain recombines TRBV7-8 with TRBJ2-2; D is perhaps TRBD1 or TRBD2 (5 bases each). Germline CDR1 reads SGHVS; CDR2 reads FQNEAQ. Trimming cost V 1 base and J 0 bases, with 9 bases left between them. This CDR3 is 16 amino acids long. Here the CDR3 reads CASSLVRGPNTGELFF. The CDR3 nucleotides are TGTGCCAGCAGCTTAGTTCGGGGCCCGAACACCGGGGAGCTGTTTTTT.

The gene calls are TRBV7-8 and TRBJ1-1, with 9 positions matching TRBD1. This CDR3 has 14 amino acids. Germline V lookup: CDR1 SGHVS, CDR2 FQNEAQ. Trimming at V came to 6 bases and at J to 1 base, leaving 3 bases not matched to a gene. In DNA, the CDR3 is TGTGCCAGCAGATCGGACAGGGGGAACACTGAAGCTTTCTTT. Protein product: CASRSDRGNTEAFF.

The V and J genes are TRBV19 and TRBJ1-5, with D hard to call. Germline V gene sequence: CDR1 LNHDA, CDR2 SQIVND (reference sequence). Between the trimmed V and J ends, which lost 5 bases and 0 bases, there was a span of 20 bases. There are 18 residues in the CDR3. Here the CDR3 DNA reads TGTGCCAGTAGTCTAGGAACCGGAGCCTACTATAGCAATCAGCCCCAGCATTTT. This codes for CASSLGTGAYYSNQPQHF.

This chain connects TRBV2 to TRBJ2-7, with D uncertain. CDR1 and CDR2 (germline): SNHLY, FYNNEI. With 4 bases removed from V and 3 bases from J, the gap between germline ends came to 7 bases. The CDR3 contains 12 residues. CDR3 region: CASSGQNYEQYF. Written as DNA, the CDR3 is TGTGCCAGCAGTGGGCAGAACTACGAGCAGTACTTC.

The chain recombines TRBV27 with TRBJ1-1; D not resolved. V lost 4 bases to trimming and J lost 0 bases, with 9 bases between them. Germline V gives CDR1 MNHEY, CDR2 SMNVEV (reference sequence). The CDR3 totals 14 residues. The CDR3 DNA reads as TGTGCCAGCAGTTCGCTGTTGATGAACACTGAAGCTTTCTTT. This sequence encodes CASSSLLMNTEAFF.

The rearrangement links TRBV5-1 to TRBJ1-1; D unclear. This CDR3 spans 15 amino acids. Deletions cut 0 bases from V and 2 bases from J, with 11 bases between. Germline V CDR1 and CDR2: SGHRS, YFSETQ. The CDR3 DNA follows: TGCGCCAGCAGCTTGGCCGAGGGCAAAAACACTGAAGCTTTCTTT. Residues: CASSLAEGKNTEAFF.